This T cell receptor (beta chain) was documented in a study of STAT5B mutations in CD4+ large granular lymphocyte leukemia. Findings of the study overall: 8/27 top patient clones versus 2/35 control clones were TRBV06-family. Patient CD4-sorted repertoires looked more clonal than healthy CD4+ repertoires, even without putative leukemic clones.

Points on this clone: The antigen is not known.

Looked up from germline, CDR1 is MNHEY and CDR2 is SVGAGI. The ends lost 7 bases at V and 3 bases at J; junction bases unmatched: 7. CDR3 size: 14 residues. Buffy coats from healthy blood donors served as controls. TCRdb's table, derived via immunoSEQ multiplex PCR, lists solely in-frame clones and lacks some. Here the sample spans fewer than 35,000 clones, roughly three quarters being singletons. The chain is built from TRBV6-5 and TRBJ2-3, with 7 bases matching TRBD2. Sequenced material: CD4+ T cells from blood buffy coats. The TCR comes from a human donor in good health. As DNA, the CDR3 is TGTGCCAGCACTACCGGGAGGAGAACAGATACGCAGTATTTT. As protein: CASTTGRRTDTQYF.